What follows are 12 T cell receptor beta chains derived from one specimen sequenced in a study of blood T cells in healthy people across ages. Next came a second PCR, run for about 7 to 12 cycles, which used a sample-barcoded 5' primer along with a J-beta primer mix. TCRdb fed the 5' RACE reads into MiXCR, producing one record per CDR3 protein. This sample yields 1.5 million to 2 million distinct CDR3 sequences, of which 28% are seen a single time; around 7.7% belongs to the top ten. The sequencing input was blood. All receptors derive from a woman aged 25 to 39 in good health.

This clonotype appeared a few times. The rearrangement links TRBV20-1 to TRBJ2-3, with 9 bases that match TRBD2. This CDR3 contains 13 residues. Germline V CDR1 and CDR2: DFQATT, SNEGSKA (reference sequence). Germline trimming cut 3 bases from V and 5 bases from J; bases unmatched to any gene: 3. The CDR3 bases are TGCAGTGCTAGTCTAGCGGGAATAGATACGCAGTATTTT. Translating gives CSASLAGIDTQYF.

Written as DNA, the CDR3 is TGTGCCAGCAGCCTCCGACAGGGACTGACGACCAAAGAGACCCAGTACTTC. Residues: CASSLRQGLTTKETQYF. V and J are TRBV4-2 and TRBJ2-5, with TRBD1 as a possible D gene (7 bases). V was cut by 4 bases and J by 3 bases, with 21 bases left in between. Germline CDR1 is LGHNA and CDR2 is YNFKEQ. The CDR3 contains 17 residues.

About this clonotype itself: Its ends do not fully match the called genes, so a read error is possible. The chain is built from TRBV7-9 and TRBJ2-7, with D maybe TRBD1 (6 bases). CDR1 SEHNR and CDR2 FQNEAQ come from the germline V gene (reference sequence). The CDR3 runs to 14 residues. CDR3 residues: CAGSPDSSSYEQYF. The CDR3 region has the DNA TGTGCCGGCAGCCCGGACAGTTCCTCCTACGAGCAGTACTTC.

This clonotype was seen a handful of times. V gene TRBV5-1 combines with J gene TRBJ1-2; D call uncertain. Germline V gene lookup returns CDR1 SGHRS and CDR2 YFSETQ. This CDR3 contains 12 residues. The V end was cut by 7 bases, the J end by 2 bases, with 9 bases between. For the CDR3, the DNA is TGCGCCAGCTGGACGGGCAACTATGGCTACACCTTC. Translation gives CASWTGNYGYTF.

This chain connects TRBV12-3 or TRBV12-4 to TRBJ2-5; 10 bases are a match to TRBD2. The J call is uncertain, as TRBJ2-7 better fits the DNA end. This CDR3 spans 14 amino acids. The CDR3 is CASRSSGGLSEQYF. The CDR3 DNA is TGTGCCAGCAGGAGTAGCGGGGGGCTTAGCGAGCAGTACTTC.

This clonotype was seen a few times. V is TRBV5-1 and J is TRBJ1-1; 7 bases fit TRBD1. V gave up 2 bases and J gave up 0 bases; unmatched junction bases: 4. Germline values: CDR1 SGHRS, CDR2 YFSETQ. The CDR3 runs to 15 residues. The CDR3 coding sequence is TGCGCCAGCAGCTTCGACAGGGCTATGAACACTGAAGCTTTCTTT. It is translated as CASSFDRAMNTEAFF.

This clonotype occurred a few times. The chain has TRBV28 and TRBJ1-2; D gene ambiguous. Trimming took off 7 bases at V and 0 bases at J, with 15 bases between the two ends. The length of the CDR3 is 15 residues. The V gene's germline CDR1 is MDHEN and CDR2 SYDVKM. The CDR3 nucleotides are TGTGCCAGCACCGTTAAAGCTCTGCCTAACTATGGCTACACCTTC. It is translated as CASTVKALPNYGYTF.

The V and J genes are TRBV12-3 or TRBV12-4 and TRBJ1-1; D unresolved. The V gene lost 2 bases and the J gene lost 3 bases, with 31 bases spanning the gap. This CDR3 is built from 21 residues. The CDR3 DNA sequence: TGTGCCAGCAGTTTAATAGTGAGATTCAGGTCGAGGGAAAGTACGGACACTGAAGCTTTCTTT. Translating gives CASSLIVRFRSRESTDTEAFF.

The sample holds many counts of this clonotype. The chain carries TRBV6-1 and TRBJ2-5; 8 nucleotides line up with TRBD1. In germline, CDR1 is MNHNS, CDR2 SASEGT. The CDR3 contains 13 residues. After removal of 6 bases from V and 5 bases from J, the junction contained 5 bases not matched to a gene. CDR3 sequence reads: CASRAGGLETQYF. The CDR3 bases are TGTGCCAGCAGAGCAGGGGGCCTTGAGACCCAGTACTTC.

This clonotype was counted a few times. The chain is built from TRBV20-1 and TRBJ2-5, with a tentative D call TRBD2 (6 bases). CDR1 and CDR2 from the germline V gene are DFQATT and SNEGSKA (reference sequence). The CDR3 runs 15 residues. Trimming shortened V by 4 bases and J by 4 bases, and 19 bases separated the two germline ends. The CDR3 DNA follows: TGCAGTGCTATGGAGGGGCGGCCCGAGCTAGAGACCCAGTACTTC. Protein product: CSAMEGRPELETQYF.

This chain uses TRBV7-7 with TRBJ2-5; D is unclear. The CDR3 contains 14 residues. V lost 2 bases to trimming and J lost 0 bases, with 7 bases between them. The germline CDR1 and CDR2 sequences are SSHAT and FNYEAQ (reference sequence). CDR3 in DNA: TGTGCCAGCAGCTTAAACCGGTACCAAGAGACCCAGTACTTC. Encoded protein: CASSLNRYQETQYF.

This clonotype was observed a handful of times. The V and J genes are TRBV6-6 and TRBJ1-1, with D perhaps TRBD1 (5 bases). V was pared by 6 bases and J by 10 bases, with 18 bases between. CDR3 size: 13 residues. Germline V gene sequence: CDR1 MNHNY, CDR2 SVGAGI (reference sequence). CDR3 bases: TGTGCCAGCAGCCAGGGACGTCAGCGTCCAGCTTTCTTT. Its protein product is CASSQGRQRPAFF.